This is a list of T cell receptor beta chains from one sample in a study of blood T cell repertoires in COVID-19. TCRdb keeps only in-frame clones here, not all; method: immunoSEQ multiplex PCR. The sample records more than 250,000 clones, approximately 89% being singletons. Material for sequencing was PBMCs or T cells enriched from blood (not recorded which). These receptors came from a woman in her thirties or forties with acute COVID-19. The CDR3 runs from the conserved cysteine through the conserved F or W. D genes are given only for firm matches. A row's size may be missing; if present it is once, few, many or a size class.

D: -
V: TRBV3-1/TRBV3-2
J: TRBJ2-3
size: once
DNA: TGTGCCAGCAGCCAAGGGTGGAGGAAGACTAGCACAGATACGCAGTATTTT
CDR3: CASSQGWRKTSTDTQYF

D: -
V: TRBV11-3
J: TRBJ2-1
size: few
DNA: TGTGCCAGCAGCTTAGATGGACAGATCAATGAGCAGTTCTTC
CDR3: CASSLDGQINEQFF

D: -
V: TRBV14
J: TRBJ2-3
size: -
DNA: TGTGCCAGCAGCGCCCGGGAGATGAAAAGCACAGATACGCAGTATTTT
CDR3: CASSAREMKSTDTQYF

D: TRBD2
V: TRBV27
J: TRBJ2-7
size: -
DNA: TGTGCCAGCAGTCGAGGGACTAGCGGCTACGAGCAGTACTTC
CDR3: CASSRGTSGYEQYF

D: -
V: TRBV5-1
J: TRBJ1-1
size: -
DNA: TGCGCCAGCAGCTTGACGGGAAACACTGAAGCTTTCTTT
CDR3: CASSLTGNTEAFF

D: -
V: TRBV25-1
J: TRBJ1-5
size: -
DNA: TGTGCCAGCAGTTGGGCGGGGTCTCAGCCCCAGCATTTT
CDR3: CASSWAGSQPQHF

D: -
V: TRBV24-1
J: TRBJ2-3
size: -
DNA: TGTGCCACCAGTTTAGGGGCAGGTCGGACAGATACGCAGTATTTT
CDR3: CATSLGAGRTDTQYF

D: TRBD2
V: TRBV5-1
J: TRBJ2-1
size: once
DNA: TGCGCCAGCAGCTCTAGCGGGAGTGACAATGAGCAGTTCTTC
CDR3: CASSSSGSDNEQFF

D: -
V: TRBV28
J: TRBJ2-2
size: -
DNA: TGTGCCAGCAGCCCTCCCGGGACACCGACGTGGGAGCTGTTTTTT
CDR3: CASSPPGTPTWELFF

D: -
V: TRBV5-1
J: TRBJ1-5
size: -
DNA: TGCGCCAGCAGCTTGGCTGGGAGGTACAATCAGCCCCAGCATTTT
CDR3: CASSLAGRYNQPQHF

D: TRBD2
V: TRBV2
J: TRBJ2-5
size: few
DNA: TGTGCCAGCAGGCAAGAGGCTAGCGGACGAGAGACCCAGTACTTC
CDR3: CASRQEASGRETQYF

D: -
V: TRBV20-1
J: TRBJ2-1
size: few
DNA: TGCAGTGCTTTAAATGTAGAGGAGCAGTTCTTC
CDR3: CSALNVEEQFF